One T cell receptor beta chain is described in this entry. Trimming took 2 bases from V and 7 from J, leaving 13 bases between them. The CDR3 loop spans 14 amino acids. The germline V gene encodes CDR1 SGDLS and CDR2 YYNGEE. Source study methods: It was from reference gene primer amplification that nucleated cell counts were estimated. Repertoires were generated with immunoSEQ multiplex PCR, while TCRdb's copy carries only in-frame clones and drops some. That table is the source of V, J and clone size, and D and trimming were worked out from the DNA. This sample has 140,000 to 150,000 clones, with 85% to 90% found just once. This record comes from a study of blood T cell repertoires in COVID-19. Study-wide context: From the United States, Italy and Spain came samples of acute and convalescent COVID-19. T cells, B-cell-depleted T cells, or PBMCs supplied cDNA or gDNA.

The chain couples TRBV9 to TRBJ2-1; a possible D gene is TRBD1 (6 bases). This sequence was found in a man aged 50-59 years who had recovered from COVID-19. Sequencing used peripheral blood. CDR3 nucleotide sequence: TGTGCCAGCAGCGTCCGTGGGACAAGGAATGAGCAGTTCTTC. This sequence encodes CASSVRGTRNEQFF.